This record concerns one T cell receptor (beta chain) sequence. What it binds is unknown. This record comes from a study of cytomegalovirus exposure and HLA in healthy donors. The wider study: Falling in the Caucasian-associated ancestry cluster were less than 85% of some 400 genotyped donors. Whole-study results and caveats: Another analysis was done later, and it associated roughly 15,000 TCR beta sequences with HLA alleles at 0.05 false discovery rate. V- and J-gene trimming in TCR beta was tied to a missense DCLRE1C variant by an analysis performed later.

CDR3 length equals 15 residues. CDR1 is ENHRY, CDR2 SYGVKD, per germline. J gave up 6 bases and V 0 bases, and 4 bases lay outside the gene matches. A multiplex PCR was run with 60 Vbeta primers and 13 Jbeta primers. Some clones are missing from TCRdb's copy, which holds only in-frame ones; the method was immunoSEQ multiplex PCR. The data contain some 150,000 clones, approximately 78% of them singletons. Donors were ostensibly healthy at sampling, although undocumented immune exposures were probable. Source material: PBMCs. The TCR originated in a male donor in good health and CMV-seronegative. V gene TRBV10-3 combines with J gene TRBJ2-1, with 8 bases identical to TRBD2. CDR3 sequence (DNA): TGTGCCATCAGTGAGTCGCCTAGCGGGCGCAATGAGCAGTTCTTC. It specifies CAISESPSGRNEQFF.